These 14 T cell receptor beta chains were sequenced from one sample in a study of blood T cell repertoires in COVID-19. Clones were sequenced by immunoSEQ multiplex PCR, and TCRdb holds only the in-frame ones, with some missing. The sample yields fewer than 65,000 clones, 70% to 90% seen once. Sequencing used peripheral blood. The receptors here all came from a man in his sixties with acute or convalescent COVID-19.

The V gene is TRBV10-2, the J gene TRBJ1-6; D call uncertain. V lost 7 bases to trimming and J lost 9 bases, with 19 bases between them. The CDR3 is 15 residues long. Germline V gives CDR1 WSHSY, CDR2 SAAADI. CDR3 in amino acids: CASTVGRPGGSPLHF. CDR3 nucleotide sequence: TGCGCCAGCACCGTGGGCAGGCCAGGTGGTTCACCCCTCCACTTT.

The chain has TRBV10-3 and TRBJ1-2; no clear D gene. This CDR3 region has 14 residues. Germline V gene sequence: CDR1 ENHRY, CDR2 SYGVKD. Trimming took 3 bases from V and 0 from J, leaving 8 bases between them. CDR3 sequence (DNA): TGTGCCATCAGTGAAGCACAGCCTAACTATGGCTACACCTTC. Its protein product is CAISEAQPNYGYTF.

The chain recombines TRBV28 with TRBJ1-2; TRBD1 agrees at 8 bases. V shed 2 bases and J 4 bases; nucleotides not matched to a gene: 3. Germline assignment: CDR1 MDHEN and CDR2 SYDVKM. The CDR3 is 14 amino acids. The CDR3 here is CASSLQGATYGYTF. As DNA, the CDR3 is TGTGCCAGCAGTTTACAGGGGGCGACCTATGGCTACACCTTC.

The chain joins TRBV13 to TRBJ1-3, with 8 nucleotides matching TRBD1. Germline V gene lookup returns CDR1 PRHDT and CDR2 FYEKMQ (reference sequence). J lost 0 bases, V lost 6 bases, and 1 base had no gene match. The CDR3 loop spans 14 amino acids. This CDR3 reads CASRGTGSGNTIYF. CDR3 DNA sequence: TGTGCCAGCAGAGGGACAGGCTCTGGAAACACCATATATTTT.

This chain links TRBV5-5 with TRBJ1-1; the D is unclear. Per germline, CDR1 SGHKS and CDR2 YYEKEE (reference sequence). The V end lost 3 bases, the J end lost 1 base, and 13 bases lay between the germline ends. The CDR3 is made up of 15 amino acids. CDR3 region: CASSSGGRTNTEAFF. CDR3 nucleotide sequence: TGTGCCAGCAGCTCGGGAGGACGGACGAACACTGAAGCTTTCTTT.

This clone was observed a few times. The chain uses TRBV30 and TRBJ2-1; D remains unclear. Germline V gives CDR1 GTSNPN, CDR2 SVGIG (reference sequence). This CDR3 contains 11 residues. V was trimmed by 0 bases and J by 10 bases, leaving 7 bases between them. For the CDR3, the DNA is TGTGCCTGGAGTGTGACTGGAGAGCAGTTCTTC. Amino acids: CAWSVTGEQFF.

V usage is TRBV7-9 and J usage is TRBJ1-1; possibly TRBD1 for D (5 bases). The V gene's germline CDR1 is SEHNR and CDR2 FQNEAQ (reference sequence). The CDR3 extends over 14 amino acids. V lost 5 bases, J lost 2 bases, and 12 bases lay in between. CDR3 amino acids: CASSLGGGNTEAFF. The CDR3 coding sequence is TGTGCCAGCAGCCTCGGGGGGGGTAACACTGAAGCTTTCTTT.

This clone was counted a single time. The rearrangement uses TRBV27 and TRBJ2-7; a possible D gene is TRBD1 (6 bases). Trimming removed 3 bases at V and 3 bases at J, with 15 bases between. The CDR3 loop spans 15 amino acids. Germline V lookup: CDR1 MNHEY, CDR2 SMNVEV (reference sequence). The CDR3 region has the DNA TGTGCCAGCAGTTTGACAGGTGGAGGTCTCTACGAGCAGTACTTC. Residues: CASSLTGGGLYEQYF.

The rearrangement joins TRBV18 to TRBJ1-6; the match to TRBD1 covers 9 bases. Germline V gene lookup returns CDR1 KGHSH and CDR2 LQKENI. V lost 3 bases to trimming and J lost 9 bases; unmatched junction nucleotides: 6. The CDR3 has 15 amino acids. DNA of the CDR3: TGTGCCAGCTCACCGACAGGGGGAGGAGGTTCACCCCTCCACTTT. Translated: CASSPTGGGGSPLHF.

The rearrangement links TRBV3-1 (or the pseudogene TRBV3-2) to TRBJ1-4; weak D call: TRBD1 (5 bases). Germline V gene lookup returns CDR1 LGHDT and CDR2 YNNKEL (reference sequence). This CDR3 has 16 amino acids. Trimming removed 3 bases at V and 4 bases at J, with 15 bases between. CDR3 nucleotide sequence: TGTGCCAGCAGCCAGACCCGACAGCCCTTTAATGAAAAACTGTTTTTT. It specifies CASSQTRQPFNEKLFF.

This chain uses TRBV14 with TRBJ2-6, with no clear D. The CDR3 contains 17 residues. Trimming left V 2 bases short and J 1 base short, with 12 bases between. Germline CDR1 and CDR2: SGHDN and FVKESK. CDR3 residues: CASSQIFEASGANVLTF. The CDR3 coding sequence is TGTGCCAGCAGCCAAATCTTCGAGGCGTCTGGGGCCAACGTCCTGACTTTC.

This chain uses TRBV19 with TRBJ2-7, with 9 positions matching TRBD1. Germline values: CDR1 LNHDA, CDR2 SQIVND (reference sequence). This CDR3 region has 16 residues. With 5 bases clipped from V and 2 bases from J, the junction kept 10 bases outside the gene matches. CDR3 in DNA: TGTGCCAGTAGTCCCACTACAGGGGGCTTTACCTACGAGCAGTACTTC. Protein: CASSPTTGGFTYEQYF.

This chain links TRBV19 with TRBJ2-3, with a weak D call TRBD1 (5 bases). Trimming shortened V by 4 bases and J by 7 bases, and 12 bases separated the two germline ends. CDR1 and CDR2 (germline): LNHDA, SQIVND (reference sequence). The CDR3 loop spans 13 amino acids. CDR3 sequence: CASSKRGYNTQYF. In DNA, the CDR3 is TGTGCCAGTAGTAAAAGGGGTTATAATACGCAGTATTTT.

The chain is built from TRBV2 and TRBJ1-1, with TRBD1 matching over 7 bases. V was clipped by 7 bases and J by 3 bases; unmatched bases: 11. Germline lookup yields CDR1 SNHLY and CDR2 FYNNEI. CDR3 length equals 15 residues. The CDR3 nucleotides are TGTGCCAGCAATGAGGGGGCTGGGGGGGACACTGAAGCTTTCTTT. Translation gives CASNEGAGGDTEAFF. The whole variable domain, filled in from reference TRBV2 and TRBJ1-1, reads EPEVTQTPSHQVTQMGQEVILRCVPISNHLYFYWYRQILGQKVEFLVSFYNNEISEKSEIFDDQFSVERPDGSNFTLKIRSTKLEDSAMYFCASNEGAGGDTEAFFGQGTRLTVV.